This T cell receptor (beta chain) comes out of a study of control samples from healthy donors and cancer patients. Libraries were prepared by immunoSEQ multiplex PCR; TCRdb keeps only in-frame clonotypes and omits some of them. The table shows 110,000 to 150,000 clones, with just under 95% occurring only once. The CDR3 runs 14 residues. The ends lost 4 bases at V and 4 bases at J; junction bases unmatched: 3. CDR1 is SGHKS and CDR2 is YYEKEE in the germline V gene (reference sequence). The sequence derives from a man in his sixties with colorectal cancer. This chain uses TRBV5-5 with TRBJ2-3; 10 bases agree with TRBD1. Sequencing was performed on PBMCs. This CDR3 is CASSGGTGADTQYF. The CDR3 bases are TGTGCCAGCAGCGGCGGGACAGGGGCAGATACGCAGTATTTT.